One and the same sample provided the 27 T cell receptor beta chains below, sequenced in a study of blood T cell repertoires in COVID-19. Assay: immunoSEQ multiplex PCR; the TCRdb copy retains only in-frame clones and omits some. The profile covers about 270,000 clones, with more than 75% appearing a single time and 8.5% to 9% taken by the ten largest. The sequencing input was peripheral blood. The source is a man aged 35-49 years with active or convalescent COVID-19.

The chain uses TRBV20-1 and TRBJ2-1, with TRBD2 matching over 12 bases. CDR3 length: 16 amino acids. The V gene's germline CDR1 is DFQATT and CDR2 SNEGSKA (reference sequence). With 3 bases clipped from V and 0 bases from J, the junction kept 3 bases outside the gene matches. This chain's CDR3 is CSASGLAGSSYNEQFF. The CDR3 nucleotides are TGCAGTGCTAGTGGACTAGCGGGGAGCTCCTACAATGAGCAGTTCTTC.

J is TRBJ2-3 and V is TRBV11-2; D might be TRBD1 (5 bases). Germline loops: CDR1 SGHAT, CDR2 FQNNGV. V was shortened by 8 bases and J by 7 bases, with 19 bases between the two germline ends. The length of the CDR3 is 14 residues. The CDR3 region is CASLGPGPFNTQYF. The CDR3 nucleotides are TGTGCCAGCCTCGGGCCAGGGCCTTTTAATACGCAGTATTTT. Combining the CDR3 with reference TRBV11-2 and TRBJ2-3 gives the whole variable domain EAGVAQSPRYKIIEKRQSVAFWCNPISGHATLYWYQQILGQGPKLLIQFQNNGVVDDSQLPKDRFSAERLKGVDSTLKIQPAKLEDSAVYLCASLGPGPFNTQYFGPGTRLTVL.

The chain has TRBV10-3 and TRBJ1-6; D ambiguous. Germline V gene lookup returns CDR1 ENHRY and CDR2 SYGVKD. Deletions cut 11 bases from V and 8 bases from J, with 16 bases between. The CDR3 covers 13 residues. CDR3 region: CAAGRVVDSPLHF. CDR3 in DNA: TGTGCCGCCGGTCGCGTTGTGGATTCACCCCTCCACTTT.

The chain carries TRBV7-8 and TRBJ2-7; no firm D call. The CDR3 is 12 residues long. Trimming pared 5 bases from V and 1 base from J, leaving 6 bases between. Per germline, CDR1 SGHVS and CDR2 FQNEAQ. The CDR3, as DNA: TGTGCCAGCAGCGTCCATTCCTACGAGCAGTACTTC. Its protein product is CASSVHSYEQYF.

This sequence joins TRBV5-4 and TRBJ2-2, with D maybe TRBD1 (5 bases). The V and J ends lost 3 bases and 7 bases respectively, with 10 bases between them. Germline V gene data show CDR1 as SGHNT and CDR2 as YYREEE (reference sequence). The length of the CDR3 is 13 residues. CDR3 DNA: TGTGCCAGCAGCTCCCAGGGTGTCGGGGAGCTGTTTTTT. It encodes CASSSQGVGELFF.

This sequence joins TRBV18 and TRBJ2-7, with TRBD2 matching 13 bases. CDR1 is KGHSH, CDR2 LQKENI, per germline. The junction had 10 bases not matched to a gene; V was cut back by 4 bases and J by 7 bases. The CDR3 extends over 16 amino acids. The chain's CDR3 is CASSLLKTSGRSEQYF. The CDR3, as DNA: TGTGCCAGCTCACTTTTAAAGACTAGCGGGAGGAGTGAGCAGTACTTC.

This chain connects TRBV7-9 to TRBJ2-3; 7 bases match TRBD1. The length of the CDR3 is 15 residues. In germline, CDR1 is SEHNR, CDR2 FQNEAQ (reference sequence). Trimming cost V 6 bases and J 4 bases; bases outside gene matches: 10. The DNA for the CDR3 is TGTGCCAGCAGACCAGGGGGTCAGGGAGCAGATACGCAGTATTTT. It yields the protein CASRPGGQGADTQYF.

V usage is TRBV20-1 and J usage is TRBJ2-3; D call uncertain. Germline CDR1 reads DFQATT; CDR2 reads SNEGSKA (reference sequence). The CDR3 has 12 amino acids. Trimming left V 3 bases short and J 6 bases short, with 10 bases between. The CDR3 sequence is CSASRRFDTQYF. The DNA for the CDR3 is TGCAGTGCTAGTCGGCGGTTTGATACGCAGTATTTT.

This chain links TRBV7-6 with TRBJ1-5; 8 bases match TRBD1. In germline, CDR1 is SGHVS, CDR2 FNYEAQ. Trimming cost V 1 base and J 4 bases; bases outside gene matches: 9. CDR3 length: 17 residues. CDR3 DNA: TGTGCCAGCAGCTTAGACCTTGGACAGGGAGGTAATCAGCCCCAGCATTTT. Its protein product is CASSLDLGQGGNQPQHF.

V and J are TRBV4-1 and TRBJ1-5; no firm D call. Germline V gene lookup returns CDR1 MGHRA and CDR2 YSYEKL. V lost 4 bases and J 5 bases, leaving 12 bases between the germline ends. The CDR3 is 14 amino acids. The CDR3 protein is CASSPYGLYQPQHF. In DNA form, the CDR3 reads TGCGCCAGCAGCCCGTATGGACTGTATCAGCCCCAGCATTTT.

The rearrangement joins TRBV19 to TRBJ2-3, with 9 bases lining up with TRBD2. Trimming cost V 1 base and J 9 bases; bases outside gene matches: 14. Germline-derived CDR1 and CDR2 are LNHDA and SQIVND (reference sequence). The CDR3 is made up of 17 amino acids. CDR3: CASSIGGPASGVPTQYF. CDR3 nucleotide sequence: TGTGCCAGTAGTATAGGGGGACCGGCTAGCGGGGTCCCAACGCAGTATTTT.

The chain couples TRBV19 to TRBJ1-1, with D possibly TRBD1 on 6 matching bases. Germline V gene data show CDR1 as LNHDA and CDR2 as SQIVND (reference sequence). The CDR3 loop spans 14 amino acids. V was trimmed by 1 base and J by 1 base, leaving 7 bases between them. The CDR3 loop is CASSIGTENTEAFF. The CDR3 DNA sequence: TGTGCCAGTAGTATAGGGACAGAGAACACTGAAGCTTTCTTT. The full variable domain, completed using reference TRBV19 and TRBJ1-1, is DGGITQSPKYLFRKEGQNVTLSCEQNLNHDAMYWYRQDPGQGLRLIYYSQIVNDFQKGDIAEGYSVSREKKESFPLTVTSAQKNPTAFYLCASSIGTENTEAFFGQGTRLTVV.

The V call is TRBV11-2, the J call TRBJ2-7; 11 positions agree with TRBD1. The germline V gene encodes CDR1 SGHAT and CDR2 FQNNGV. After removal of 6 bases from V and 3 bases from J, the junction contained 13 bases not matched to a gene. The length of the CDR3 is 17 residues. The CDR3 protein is CASRKQIGTGGSYEQYF. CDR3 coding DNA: TGTGCCAGCAGGAAACAAATCGGGACAGGGGGGAGCTACGAGCAGTACTTC.

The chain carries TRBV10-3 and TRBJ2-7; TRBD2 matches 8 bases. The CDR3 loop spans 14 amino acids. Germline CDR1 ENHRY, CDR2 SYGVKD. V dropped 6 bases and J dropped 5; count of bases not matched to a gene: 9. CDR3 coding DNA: TGTGCCATCAGGGCCGGGGGGGATCCCAACGAGCAGTACTTC. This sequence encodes CAIRAGGDPNEQYF.

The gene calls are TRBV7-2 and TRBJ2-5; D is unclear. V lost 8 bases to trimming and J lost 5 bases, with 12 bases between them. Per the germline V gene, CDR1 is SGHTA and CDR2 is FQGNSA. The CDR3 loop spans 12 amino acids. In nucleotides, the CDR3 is TGTGCCAGCGCCCGAGTAGTGGAGACCCAGTACTTC. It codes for CASARVVETQYF.

The CDR3 DNA reads as TGTGCCAGCAGCCCCGACATGGAAGCTGAAGCTTTCTTT. Translating it yields CASSPDMEAEAFF. The rearrangement links TRBV11-1 to TRBJ1-1, with no clear D. Looked up from germline, CDR1 is SGHAT and CDR2 is FQDESV (reference sequence). The CDR3 extends over 13 amino acids. Trimming stripped 5 bases from V and 6 bases from J, with 13 bases between.

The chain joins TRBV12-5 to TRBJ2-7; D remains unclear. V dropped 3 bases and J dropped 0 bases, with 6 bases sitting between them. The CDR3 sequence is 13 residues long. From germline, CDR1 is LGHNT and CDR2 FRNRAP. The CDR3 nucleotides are TGTGCTAGTGGTTTTACAGCCTCCTACGAGCAGTACTTC. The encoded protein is CASGFTASYEQYF.

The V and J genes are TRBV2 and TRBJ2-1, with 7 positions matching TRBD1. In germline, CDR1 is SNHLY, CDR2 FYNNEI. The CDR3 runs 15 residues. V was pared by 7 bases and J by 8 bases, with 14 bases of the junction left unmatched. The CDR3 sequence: CASKELRDSDHEQFF. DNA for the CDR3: TGTGCCAGCAAAGAACTCCGGGACAGCGACCATGAGCAGTTCTTC.

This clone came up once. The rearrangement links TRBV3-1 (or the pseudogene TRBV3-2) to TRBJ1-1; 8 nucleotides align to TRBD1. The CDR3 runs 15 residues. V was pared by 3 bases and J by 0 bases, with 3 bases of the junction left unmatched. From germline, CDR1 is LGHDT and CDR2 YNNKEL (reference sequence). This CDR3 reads CASSQWDRLNTEAFF. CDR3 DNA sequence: TGTGCCAGCAGCCAGTGGGACAGGCTGAACACTGAAGCTTTCTTT.

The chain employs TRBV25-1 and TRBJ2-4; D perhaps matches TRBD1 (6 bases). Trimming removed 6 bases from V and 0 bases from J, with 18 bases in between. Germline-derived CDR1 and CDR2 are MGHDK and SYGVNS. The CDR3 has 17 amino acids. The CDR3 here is CASSETGTPLAKNIQYF. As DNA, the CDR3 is TGTGCCAGCAGCGAGACGGGGACACCTCTAGCCAAAAACATTCAGTACTTC.

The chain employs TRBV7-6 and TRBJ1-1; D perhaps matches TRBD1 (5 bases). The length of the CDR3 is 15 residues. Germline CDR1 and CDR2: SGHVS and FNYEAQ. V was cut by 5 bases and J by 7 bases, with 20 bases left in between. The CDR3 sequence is CASSGGTGTAIEAFF. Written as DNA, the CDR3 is TGTGCCAGCAGCGGGGGGACCGGGACGGCTATTGAAGCTTTCTTT.

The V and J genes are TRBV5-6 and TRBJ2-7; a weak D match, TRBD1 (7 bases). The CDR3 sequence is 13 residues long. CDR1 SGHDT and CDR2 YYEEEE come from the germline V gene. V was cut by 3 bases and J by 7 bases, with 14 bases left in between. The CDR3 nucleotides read TGTGCCAGCAGCTCCGACAGGGCGGGGGAGCAGTACTTC. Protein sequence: CASSSDRAGEQYF.

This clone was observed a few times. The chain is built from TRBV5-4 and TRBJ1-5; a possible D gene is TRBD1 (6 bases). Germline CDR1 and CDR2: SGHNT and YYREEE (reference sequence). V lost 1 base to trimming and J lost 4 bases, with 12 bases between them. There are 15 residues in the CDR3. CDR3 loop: CASSLFGGGNQPQHF. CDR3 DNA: TGTGCCAGCAGCTTGTTTGGGGGCGGGAATCAGCCCCAGCATTTT.

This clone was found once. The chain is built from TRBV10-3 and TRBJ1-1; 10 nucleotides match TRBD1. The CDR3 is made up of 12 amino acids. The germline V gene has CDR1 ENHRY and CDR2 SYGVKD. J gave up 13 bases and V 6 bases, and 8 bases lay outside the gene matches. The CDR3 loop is CAIRPSGTGVFF. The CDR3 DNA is TGTGCCATCAGGCCGTCAGGGACAGGGGTTTTCTTT.

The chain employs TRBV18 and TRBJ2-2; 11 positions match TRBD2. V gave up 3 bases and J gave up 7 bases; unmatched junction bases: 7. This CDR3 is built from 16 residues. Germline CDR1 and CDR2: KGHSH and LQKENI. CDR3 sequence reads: CASSPTSGRFGGELFF. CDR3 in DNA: TGTGCCAGCTCACCCACTAGCGGGAGATTTGGCGGGGAGCTGTTTTTT.

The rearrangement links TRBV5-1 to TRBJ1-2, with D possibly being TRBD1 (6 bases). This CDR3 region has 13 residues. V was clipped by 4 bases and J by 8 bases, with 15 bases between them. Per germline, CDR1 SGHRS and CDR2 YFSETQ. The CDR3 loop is CASSLLGGEGYTF. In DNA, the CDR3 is TGCGCCAGCAGCCTGTTAGGGGGGGAAGGCTACACCTTC.

In nucleotides, the CDR3 is TGTGCCACCAGTGATGATAGCGGGAGGGCCGGCGAGCAGTACTTC. Translation gives CATSDDSGRAGEQYF. This chain uses TRBV24-1 with TRBJ2-7; 11 bases match TRBD2. The CDR3 runs to 15 residues. CDR1 and CDR2 (germline): KGHDR, SFDVKD. The ends lost 3 bases at V and 6 bases at J; junction bases unmatched: 6.